A single sample is the source of the 18 T cell receptor beta chains below, sequenced in a study of metastatic and nonmetastatic thyroid tumors. Thyroid surgery was preceded by no treatment in any patient. TCRdb reanalyzed the PCR reads with MiXCR. This sample has about 46,000 clones, with around 25% found just once. Material: blood. The source is a male donor with papillary thyroid cancer or a benign thyroid nodule (not recorded which). Some clones in this sample may be carry-over from other donors' samples.

The chain is built from TRBV3-1 and TRBJ1-2; D is unclear. V was pared by 3 bases and J by 8 bases, with 10 bases between. The CDR3 sequence is 12 residues long. Germline V gene data show CDR1 as LGHDT and CDR2 as YNNKEL (reference sequence). As DNA, the CDR3 is TGTGCCAGCAGCCAGGGCCTGGGGGGCTACACCTTC. Protein sequence: CASSQGLGGYTF.

Only one count was recorded for this clone. V gene TRBV9 combines with J gene TRBJ2-7, with D maybe TRBD2 (6 bases). Trimming removed 4 bases at V and 2 bases at J, with 10 bases between. The CDR3 extends over 13 amino acids. Germline CDR1 SGDLS, CDR2 YYNGEE. The CDR3 region is CASSPRLAYEQYF. The CDR3 nucleotides read TGTGCCAGCAGCCCCCGACTAGCCTACGAGCAGTACTTC.

This rearrangement joins TRBV6-1 to TRBJ2-7, with TRBD1 matching over 7 bases. Losses at the gene ends were 8 bases for V and 3 bases for J; bases not matched to a gene: 16. The CDR3 contains 16 residues. Germline-derived CDR1 and CDR2 are MNHNS and SASEGT. CDR3 protein: CASRTQQGPNRYEQYF. CDR3 nucleotides: TGTGCCAGCCGGACCCAACAGGGGCCCAACCGCTACGAGCAGTACTTC.

To note about this clone: Mismatch with germline at one junction end may stem from a read error. The rearrangement joins TRBV30 to TRBJ2-3, with a weak D call TRBD2 (5 bases). Germline V gives CDR1 GTSNPN, CDR2 SVGIG (reference sequence). The CDR3 spans 14 residues. CDR3 in amino acids: CARSPGVSTDTQYF. The CDR3 coding sequence is TGTGCCCGGAGTCCCGGGGTAAGCACAGATACGCAGTACTTT.

This clone was recorded many times. V and J are TRBV29-1 and TRBJ2-1, with unresolved D. Germline values: CDR1 SQVTM, CDR2 ANQGSEA. Trimming pared 6 bases from V and 7 bases from J, leaving 19 bases between. The CDR3 runs to 14 residues. The CDR3 here is CSVEPGTQNNEQFF. CDR3 nucleotide sequence: TGCAGCGTCGAGCCCGGAACCCAGAATAATGAGCAGTTCTTC.

This clone occurred many times. This may come from a read error, since a much larger clone is one base off. The CDR3 sequence is CASGLAAQGWTEAFF. CDR3 sequence (DNA): TGTGCCAGCGGCTTAGCTGCCCAGGGTTGGACTGAAGCTTTCTTT. The rearrangement joins TRBV7-8 to TRBJ1-1; tentative D call: TRBD1 (5 bases). The CDR3 runs 15 residues. The V gene's germline CDR1 is SGHVS and CDR2 FQNEAQ.

This clone counts as medium-sized (0.01 to 0.1%). The rearrangement joins TRBV12-3 or TRBV12-4 to TRBJ2-1, with 12 bases aligning to TRBD1. The CDR3 has 16 residues. Trimming removed 1 base from V and 7 bases from J; junction bases left unmatched: 5. CDR3 amino acids: CASSLGDRGRSNEQFF. In DNA, the CDR3 is TGTGCCAGCAGTTTAGGGGACAGGGGGCGGTCGAATGAGCAGTTCTTC.

Remarks on this clone: Different DNA sequences within this sample yield the same CDR3. The CDR3 DNA follows: TGTGCCAGCAGCTTGGGACAGGGAAGCAATCAGCCCCAGCATTTT. This gives the protein CASSLGQGSNQPQHF. The chain employs TRBV28 and TRBJ1-5; 9 bases are a match to TRBD1. The CDR3 spans 15 residues. The germline V gene has CDR1 MDHEN and CDR2 SYDVKM. V lost 6 bases to trimming and J lost 1 base; unmatched junction nucleotides: 4.

The sample holds many counts of this clone. This chain joins TRBV6-1 and TRBJ2-5; TRBD2 might be the D (6 bases). CDR1 and CDR2 from the germline V gene are MNHNS and SASEGT. This CDR3 spans 13 amino acids. V was trimmed by 5 bases and J by 5 bases, leaving 12 bases between them. The CDR3 loop reads CASSSEGGETQYF. The CDR3 DNA follows: TGTGCCAGCAGTTCGGAGGGTGGGGAGACCCAGTACTTC.

CDR3 region: CASSLRSLNTGELFF. CDR3 nucleotides: TGTGCCAGCAGTTTAAGGTCCTTGAACACCGGGGAGCTGTTTTTT. The chain uses TRBV12-3 or TRBV12-4 and TRBJ2-2; no reliable D call. This CDR3 is 15 amino acids long. Trimming pared 2 bases from V and 1 base from J, leaving 8 bases between.

This clone has a count of ten or more. A read error may be the cause here, since a much bigger clone is one base away. The sample contains more than one DNA sequence encoding this CDR3. The chain carries TRBV19 and TRBJ1-2, with D hard to call. In germline, CDR1 is LNHDA, CDR2 SQIVND (reference sequence). The CDR3 loop spans 11 amino acids. CDR3 in amino acids: CASSTPPGYTF. The DNA for the CDR3 is TGCGCCAGTAGTACTCCCCCTGGCTACACCTTC.

This clone was counted many times. The chain recombines TRBV20-1 with TRBJ1-1, with D uncertain. The CDR3 loop spans 13 amino acids. In germline, CDR1 is DFQATT, CDR2 SNEGSKA (reference sequence). The germline V and J ends were trimmed by 0 bases and 7 bases, with 12 bases remaining between them. CDR3 region: CSARDPERGEAFF. Here the CDR3 DNA reads TGCAGTGCTAGAGATCCGGAACGTGGTGAAGCTTTCTTT.

V gene TRBV4-1 combines with J gene TRBJ2-7; 9 bases are shared with TRBD1. The CDR3 contains 15 residues. V shed 0 bases and J 6 bases; nucleotides not matched to a gene: 6. CDR1 is MGHRA and CDR2 is YSYEKL in the germline V gene. CDR3 in DNA: TGCGCCAGCAGCCAAGATTGGGACAGGGTCGTCGAGCAGTACTTC. Translation: CASSQDWDRVVEQYF.

This chain uses TRBV6-1 with TRBJ2-7; 7 bases agree with TRBD2. The length of the CDR3 is 13 residues. Per the germline V gene, CDR1 is MNHNS and CDR2 is SASEGT. V lost 8 bases to trimming and J lost 5 bases; unmatched junction nucleotides: 9. The CDR3: CASVGGGFHEQYF. The CDR3 coding sequence is TGTGCCAGCGTCGGCGGGGGATTCCACGAGCAGTACTTC.

This clone has at least ten counts. This chain joins TRBV7-2 and TRBJ2-1; 12 nucleotides agree with TRBD2. The CDR3 runs 17 residues. Germline trimming cut 1 base from V and 6 bases from J; bases unmatched to any gene: 7. In germline, CDR1 is SGHTA, CDR2 FQGNSA. Here the CDR3 reads CASSLVAPTSGSNEQFF. For the CDR3, the DNA is TGTGCCAGCAGCTTAGTGGCGCCGACTAGCGGGAGCAATGAGCAGTTCTTC.

This clone was recorded at least ten times. The chain recombines TRBV30 with TRBJ2-7, with 16 positions matching TRBD2. Unmatched junction bases numbered 13, after V lost 2 bases and J lost 9 bases. Germline-derived CDR1 and CDR2 are GTSNPN and SVGIG (reference sequence). The CDR3 is 17 amino acids. The chain's CDR3 is CAWSWGTSGRAAGAQYF. The DNA for the CDR3 is TGTGCCTGGAGTTGGGGGACTAGCGGGAGGGCCGCTGGTGCGCAGTACTTC.

V is TRBV30 and J is TRBJ1-5; weak D call: TRBD1 (6 bases). Deletions cut 3 bases from V and 6 bases from J, with 18 bases between. Germline V gives CDR1 GTSNPN, CDR2 SVGIG (reference sequence). This CDR3 spans 15 amino acids. CDR3 DNA sequence: TGTGCCTGGAGACAAGGGGGTGAAGAGGCTCAGCCCCAGCATTTT. It specifies CAWRQGGEEAQPQHF.

The chain has TRBV20-1 and TRBJ2-3, with D tentatively TRBD2 (7 bases). Germline V gene data show CDR1 as DFQATT and CDR2 as SNEGSKA (reference sequence). There are 20 residues in the CDR3. V was clipped by 1 base and J by 1 base, with 27 bases between them. CDR3 sequence (DNA): TGCAGTGCTAGAGGGGTCCCCCGCTTCCGGGGGGCCACCGGCACAGATACGCAGTATTTT. It codes for CSARGVPRFRGATGTDTQYF.